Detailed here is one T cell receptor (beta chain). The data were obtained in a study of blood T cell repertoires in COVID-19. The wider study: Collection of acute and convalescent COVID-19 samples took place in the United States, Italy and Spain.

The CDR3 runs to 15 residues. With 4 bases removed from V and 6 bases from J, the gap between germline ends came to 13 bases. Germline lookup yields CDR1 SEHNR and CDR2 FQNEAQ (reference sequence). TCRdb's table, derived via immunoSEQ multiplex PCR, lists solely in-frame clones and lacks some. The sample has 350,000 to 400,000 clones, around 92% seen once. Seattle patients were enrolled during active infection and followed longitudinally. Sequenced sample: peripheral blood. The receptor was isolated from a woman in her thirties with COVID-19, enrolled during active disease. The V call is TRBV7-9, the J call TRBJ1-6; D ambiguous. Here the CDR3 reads CASSSSTVFNSPLHF. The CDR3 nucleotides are TGTGCCAGCAGCTCGTCGACTGTGTTTAATTCACCCCTCCACTTT. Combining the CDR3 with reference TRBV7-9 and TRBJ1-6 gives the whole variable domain DTGVSQNPRHKITKRGQNVTFRCDPISEHNRLYWYRQTLGQGPEFLTYFQNEAQLEKSRLLSDRFSAERPKGSFSTLEIQRTEQGDSAMYLCASSSSTVFNSPLHFGNGTRLTVT.